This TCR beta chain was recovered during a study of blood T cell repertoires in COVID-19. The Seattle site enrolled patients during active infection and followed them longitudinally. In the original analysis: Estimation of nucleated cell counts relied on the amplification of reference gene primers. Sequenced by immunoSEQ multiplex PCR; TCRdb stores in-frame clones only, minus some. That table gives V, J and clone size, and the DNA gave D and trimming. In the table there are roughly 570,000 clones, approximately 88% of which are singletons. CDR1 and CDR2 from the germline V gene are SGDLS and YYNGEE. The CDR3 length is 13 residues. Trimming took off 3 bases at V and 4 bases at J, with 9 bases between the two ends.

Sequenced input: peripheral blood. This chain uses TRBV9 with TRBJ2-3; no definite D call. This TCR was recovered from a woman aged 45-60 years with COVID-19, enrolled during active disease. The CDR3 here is CASSAPAADTQYF. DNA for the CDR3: TGTGCCAGCAGCGCCCCCGCAGCAGATACGCAGTATTTT.